These 19 T cell receptor beta chains were all obtained from the same sample, sequenced in a study of CD8+ T cells in alopecia areata. Stated treatment: oral pan-JAK inhibitor, 5-10 mg twice daily. In each case, RNA was isolated and then reverse transcribed into cDNA as the sequencing template. TCRdb's copy holds only in-frame clones and misses some; the assay was immunoSEQ multiplex PCR. The sample includes 150,000 to 200,000 clones, 40% to 55% of them seen just once. The sequencing used CD8+ T cells sorted from blood, collected around week 54, from a patient treated with tofacitinib. The receptors were sampled from a human donor with alopecia areata.

In its sample, this clone was seen once. V is TRBV5-1 and J is TRBJ2-1; 11 positions match TRBD2. Trimming took 1 base from V and 0 from J; bases not matched to a gene: 6. Germline V lookup: CDR1 SGHRS, CDR2 YFSETQ. The CDR3 runs 18 residues. CDR3 coding DNA: TGCGCCAGCAGCTTGACGACTAGCGGGGCCAGCTCCTACAATGAGCAGTTCTTC. Its translation is CASSLTTSGASSYNEQFF.

This clone showed up just a few times. The V and J genes are TRBV6-1 and TRBJ1-3, with D perhaps matching TRBD1 (6 bases). Germline V gene sequence: CDR1 MNHNS, CDR2 SASEGT. The V gene lost 0 bases and the J gene lost 0 bases, with 9 bases spanning the gap. CDR3 length: 16 amino acids. The CDR3 sequence is CASSEAPDSSGNTIYF. The CDR3 DNA follows: TGTGCCAGCAGTGAAGCGCCGGACAGCTCTGGAAACACCATATATTTT.

This chain's CDR3 is CASMGSPPEAFF. The DNA for the CDR3 is TGTGCCAGCATGGGATCTCCCCCTGAAGCTTTCTTT. This chain links TRBV6-5 with TRBJ1-1; the D is unclear. In germline, CDR1 is MNHEY, CDR2 SVGAGI. This CDR3 region has 12 residues. Trimming took 7 bases from V and 6 from J, leaving 12 bases between them.

The gene calls are TRBV19 and TRBJ1-1, with TRBD1 matching over 7 bases. Germline V CDR1 and CDR2: LNHDA, SQIVND (reference sequence). The junction had 5 bases not matched to a gene; V was cut back by 6 bases and J by 1 base. This CDR3 region has 14 residues. DNA of the CDR3: TGTGCCAGTAGCCCCAACAGGGGGAACACTGAAGCTTTCTTT. Translated: CASSPNRGNTEAFF.

Concerning this clone: At one end the junction does not follow the germline gene, possibly because of a read error. This rearrangement joins TRBV30 to TRBJ1-4; the D gene is possibly TRBD1 (6 bases). This CDR3 has 12 amino acids. CDR1 and CDR2 from the germline V gene are GTSNPN and SVGIG (reference sequence). The CDR3 loop reads CAGRGGNEKLFF. In DNA form, the CDR3 reads TGTGCCGGGAGAGGGGGTAATGAAAAACTGTTTTTT.

The chain is built from TRBV4-3 and TRBJ1-5, with 8 bases matching TRBD1. CDR1 is LGHNA and CDR2 is YSLEER in the germline V gene. The V and J ends lost 3 bases and 4 bases, in that order; junction bases with no gene match: 5. The CDR3 loop spans 15 amino acids. CDR3 in amino acids: CASSQDTGGNQPQHF. The CDR3 DNA reads as TGCGCCAGCAGCCAGGATACAGGGGGAAATCAGCCCCAGCATTTT.

This rearrangement joins TRBV7-9 to TRBJ1-5, with 11 bases lining up with TRBD1. This CDR3 is built from 15 residues. CDR1 and CDR2 from the germline V gene are SEHNR and FQNEAQ (reference sequence). The V segment lost 4 bases and the J segment 5 bases; nucleotides outside the gene matches: 4. CDR3 DNA: TGTGCCAGCAGCTCCGGGACAGGGGGTTATCAGCCCCAGCATTTT. Its protein product is CASSSGTGGYQPQHF.

The chain recombines TRBV15 with TRBJ1-2; D gene unclear. Germline values: CDR1 LNHNV, CDR2 YYDKDF (reference sequence). CDR3 size: 12 residues. V was trimmed by 0 bases and J by 13 bases, leaving 12 bases between them. The CDR3 protein is CATSRDPRECTF. The CDR3 DNA reads TGTGCCACCAGCAGAGATCCCCGGGAATGCACCTTC.

This rearrangement joins TRBV19 to TRBJ1-1; TRBD1 is a possible D gene (6 bases). The germline gives CDR1 LNHDA, CDR2 SQIVND (reference sequence). Trimming left V 0 bases short and J 0 bases short, with 14 bases between. The CDR3 length is 17 residues. The CDR3 sequence: CASSIDWTAPMNTEAFF. The CDR3 DNA is TGTGCCAGTAGTATAGATTGGACAGCCCCCATGAACACTGAAGCTTTCTTT.

The chain recombines TRBV5-1 with TRBJ1-1; D might be TRBD1 (5 bases). V lost 4 bases, J lost 3 bases, and 10 bases lay in between. The CDR3 has 13 amino acids. Per germline, CDR1 SGHRS and CDR2 YFSETQ. CDR3 loop: CASSIREDTEAFF. CDR3 bases: TGCGCCAGCAGCATCAGGGAGGACACTGAAGCTTTCTTT.

This clone was recorded a few times. The V and J genes are TRBV11-2 and TRBJ2-7, with D uncertain. The V gene lost 0 bases and the J gene lost 7 bases, with 16 bases spanning the gap. This CDR3 spans 15 amino acids. CDR1 is SGHAT, CDR2 FQNNGV, per germline. CDR3 in amino acids: CASSLDFQSLREQYF. CDR3 DNA: TGTGCCAGCAGCTTAGATTTTCAATCCTTACGGGAGCAGTACTTC.

The chain has TRBV5-6 and TRBJ1-1; TRBD1 matches 7 bases. Germline V gene data show CDR1 as SGHDT and CDR2 as YYEEEE. The CDR3 covers 13 residues. V lost 3 bases, J lost 12 bases, and 11 bases stayed unmatched. The CDR3 here is CASSSTGVGGTFF. The CDR3 nucleotides are TGTGCCAGCAGCTCCACAGGGGTTGGGGGAACTTTCTTT.

The chain couples TRBV5-1 to TRBJ2-2; 7 nucleotides match TRBD1. The V gene's germline CDR1 is SGHRS and CDR2 YFSETQ. The CDR3 has 16 residues. The V and J ends lost 4 bases and 0 bases, in that order; junction bases with no gene match: 6. In DNA, the CDR3 is TGCGCCAGCAGCAGGGCCGGGACAGCGAACACCGGGGAGCTGTTTTTT. It specifies CASSRAGTANTGELFF. Combining the CDR3 with reference TRBV5-1 and TRBJ2-2 gives the whole variable domain KAGVTQTPRYLIKTRGQQVTLSCSPISGHRSVSWYQQTPGQGLQFLFEYFSETQRNKGNFPGRFSGRQFSNSRSEMNVSTLELGDSALYLCASSRAGTANTGELFFGEGSRLTVL.

The CDR3 protein is CASSPSEGIQETQYF. For the CDR3, the DNA is TGCGCCAGCAGCCCCTCCGAGGGGATTCAAGAGACCCAGTACTTC. This chain uses TRBV4-3 with TRBJ2-5, with D possibly being TRBD1 or TRBD2 (5 bases each). The CDR3 extends over 15 amino acids. V was cut by 4 bases and J by 2 bases, with 14 bases left in between. CDR1 is LGHNA, CDR2 YSLEER, per germline.

CDR3 in DNA: TGTGCCTGGAACCAGGGGCGCCGCTCTGGAAACACCATATATTTT. This sequence encodes CAWNQGRRSGNTIYF. V and J are TRBV30 and TRBJ1-3, with D possibly TRBD1 on 6 matching bases. The germline V gene encodes CDR1 GTSNPN and CDR2 SVGIG (reference sequence). The CDR3 spans 15 residues. The germline V and J ends were trimmed by 4 bases and 0 bases, with 13 bases remaining between them.

This chain joins TRBV29-1 and TRBJ2-5, with D perhaps matching TRBD1 (5 bases). Germline V lookup: CDR1 SQVTM, CDR2 ANQGSEA. The CDR3 has 11 residues. With 8 bases removed from V and 5 bases from J, the gap between germline ends came to 12 bases. CDR3 protein: CSPKGPETQYF. The CDR3 DNA is TGCAGCCCAAAGGGGCCGGAGACCCAGTACTTC. The full variable domain, in which reference TRBV29-1 and TRBJ2-5 provide the parts outside the CDR3, is SAVISQKPSRDICQRGTSLTIQCQVDSQVTMMFWYRQQPGQSLTLIATANQGSEATYESGFVIDKFPISRPNLTFSTLTVSNMSPEDSSIYLCSPKGPETQYFGPGTRLLVL.

The chain recombines TRBV30 with TRBJ2-2; the D is unclear. The CDR3 consists of 15 residues. CDR1 and CDR2 (germline): GTSNPN, SVGIG (reference sequence). V lost 1 base, J lost 8 bases, and 17 bases lay in between. The CDR3 region is CAWSGLDLSPGELFF. CDR3 nucleotides: TGTGCCTGGAGTGGTCTGGACCTCTCCCCAGGGGAGCTGTTTTTT.

The chain carries TRBV27 and TRBJ1-2; TRBD1 aligns across 9 bases. There are 13 residues in the CDR3. The germline CDR1 and CDR2 sequences are MNHEY and SMNVEV (reference sequence). Losses at the gene ends were 6 bases for V and 4 bases for J; bases not matched to a gene: 3. The DNA for the CDR3 is TGTGCCAGCAGCGAGGACAGGGGCTATGGCTACACCTTC. Residues: CASSEDRGYGYTF.

This clone occurred a few times. The chain links TRBV6-5 to TRBJ1-6; 9 nucleotides agree with TRBD1. CDR3 size: 15 residues. Germline V gene data show CDR1 as MNHEY and CDR2 as SVGAGI. After removal of 0 bases from V and 8 bases from J, the junction contained 2 bases not matched to a gene. The CDR3 coding sequence is TGTGCCAGCAGTTACTCTACAGGGGGCGATTCACCCCTCCACTTT. Encoded protein: CASSYSTGGDSPLHF.